Below, 21 T cell receptor beta chains from the same sample are listed, as sequenced in a study of blood T cells in healthy people across ages. The use of a sample-barcoded 5' primer and a J-beta primer mix characterized a second PCR of 7 to 11 cycles. TCRdb re-derived calls from the 5' RACE reads in MiXCR, one entry per CDR3 protein. This table has about 830,000 distinct CDR3 sequences, nearly 60% appearing once. The sequencing sample was made of blood. All receptors come from a man aged 25 to 40 in good health.

In its sample, this clonotype was seen a few times. This sequence joins TRBV27 and TRBJ2-1; 8 positions match TRBD1. Unmatched junction bases numbered 13, after V lost 2 bases and J lost 7 bases. Germline CDR1 reads MNHEY; CDR2 reads SMNVEV (reference sequence). This CDR3 is built from 17 residues. CDR3 DNA: TGTGCCAGCAGTTTAGCTCTGGGGACAGGTGGAAGTAATGAGCAGTTCTTC. Protein sequence: CASSLALGTGGSNEQFF.

The sample holds a few counts of this clonotype. The chain links TRBV7-8 to TRBJ2-7, with 7 bases matching TRBD1. Unmatched junction bases numbered 7, after V lost 2 bases and J lost 3 bases. This CDR3 is 15 amino acids long. Germline loops: CDR1 SGHVS, CDR2 FQNEAQ. CDR3 in DNA: TGTGCCAGCAGCTTAAGGGACAGAAAACACTACGAGCAGTACTTC. Amino acids: CASSLRDRKHYEQYF.

The gene calls are TRBV20-1 and TRBJ1-5; a weak D match, TRBD1 (5 bases). The V gene lost 6 bases and the J gene lost 7 bases, with 22 bases spanning the gap. The germline CDR1 and CDR2 sequences are DFQATT and SNEGSKA (reference sequence). The CDR3 is 15 residues long. Here the CDR3 DNA reads TGCAGTGCCAAGGGGTGGCAGGGAGGCCGCCAGCCCCAGCATTTT. Translation: CSAKGWQGGRQPQHF.

The chain joins TRBV7-2 to TRBJ2-7; D remains ambiguous. Germline V gene lookup returns CDR1 SGHTA and CDR2 FQGNSA. This CDR3 comprises 14 residues. V dropped 8 bases and J dropped 0 bases, with 14 bases sitting between them. The CDR3 spells CASGSTVLSYEQYF. CDR3 DNA: TGTGCCAGCGGATCAACCGTTCTCTCCTACGAGCAGTACTTC. Looking up the rest from reference TRBV7-2 and TRBJ2-7 gives the full variable domain: GAGVSQSPSNKVTEKGKDVELRCDPISGHTALYWYRQSLGQGLEFLIYFQGNSAPDKSGLPSDRFSAERTGGSVSTLTIQRTQQEDSAVYLCASGSTVLSYEQYFGPGTRLTVT.

The chain combines TRBV7-6 with TRBJ1-4; TRBD1 aligns across 7 bases. Per the germline V gene, CDR1 is SGHVS and CDR2 is FNYEAQ. The CDR3 sequence is 16 residues long. The V gene end was trimmed by 5 bases and the J gene end by 0 bases; junction bases not matched to a gene: 6. This CDR3 reads CASSKGQITTNEKLFF. The CDR3, as DNA: TGTGCCAGCAGCAAGGGACAGATCACAACTAATGAAAAACTGTTTTTT.

This chain uses TRBV5-6 with TRBJ1-2, with D uncertain. This CDR3 region has 13 residues. V lost 1 base and J 5 bases, leaving 9 bases between the germline ends. Germline loops: CDR1 SGHDT, CDR2 YYEEEE. In DNA, the CDR3 is TGTGCCAGCAGCTTGAGTCAGGAGTATGGCTACACCTTC. Protein sequence: CASSLSQEYGYTF.

The gene calls are TRBV7-9 and TRBJ1-6; D perhaps matches TRBD1 (5 bases). The germline V gene encodes CDR1 SEHNR and CDR2 FQNEAQ (reference sequence). Between the trimmed V and J ends, which lost 3 bases and 9 bases, there was a span of 15 bases. This CDR3 region has 15 residues. Written as DNA, the CDR3 is TGTGCCAGCAGCTTTGGAGAGTTTGGGGGTTCACCCCTCCACTTT. It is translated as CASSFGEFGGSPLHF.

This chain joins TRBV15 and TRBJ2-3; the D gene is possibly TRBD2 (5 bases). Germline CDR1 and CDR2: LNHNV and YYDKDF (reference sequence). V was cut by 8 bases and J by 4 bases, with 7 bases left in between. The CDR3 loop spans 11 amino acids. CDR3 nucleotides: TGTGCCACCGAGAGGGCAGATACGCAGTATTTT. This sequence encodes CATERADTQYF.

This clonotype was found a few times. V usage is TRBV4-2 and J usage is TRBJ2-1; 11 bases fit TRBD2. V dropped 1 base and J dropped 6; count of bases not matched to a gene: 11. The CDR3 sequence is 18 residues long. Germline CDR1 is LGHNA and CDR2 is YNFKEQ. DNA for the CDR3: TGTGCCAGCAGCCAAGTCGATTTTGGGACTAGCGGATCCAATGAGCAGTTCTTC. This codes for CASSQVDFGTSGSNEQFF.

The V gene is TRBV30, the J gene TRBJ2-7; a weak D match, TRBD1 (6 bases). Germline V gives CDR1 GTSNPN, CDR2 SVGIG (reference sequence). CDR3 size: 11 residues. V lost 2 bases, J lost 10 bases, and 12 bases lay in between. The CDR3 region is CAWSPGQFQYF. Here the CDR3 DNA reads TGTGCCTGGAGTCCAGGACAGTTTCAGTACTTC.

This clonotype was found a few times. The genes are TRBV7-2 and TRBJ2-7; no definite D call. The CDR3 runs 13 residues. Germline V gene data show CDR1 as SGHTA and CDR2 as FQGNSA. V lost 5 bases and J lost 2, with 10 bases in between. For the CDR3, the DNA is TGTGCCAGCAGCCGAACGAACGCCTACGAGCAGTACTTC. Translating gives CASSRTNAYEQYF.

This clonotype appeared a few times. The J gene is TRBJ2-7, the V gene TRBV20-1; TRBD1 or TRBD2 may be the D gene (6 bases each). CDR1 DFQATT and CDR2 SNEGSKA come from the germline V gene (reference sequence). The CDR3 runs 13 residues. Trimming stripped 4 bases from V and 4 bases from J, with 14 bases between. The CDR3 DNA reads as TGCAGTGCTAAGGGGGACTCCGAATACGAGCAGTACTTC. Translated: CSAKGDSEYEQYF.

The rearrangement joins TRBV10-3 to TRBJ1-6; 10 nucleotides align to TRBD1. V lost 11 bases and J lost 8; bases outside the gene matches: 6. The germline CDR1 and CDR2 sequences are ENHRY and SYGVKD. The CDR3 totals 13 residues. The CDR3 is CASTGTGDSPLHF. The CDR3 DNA is TGTGCCTCGACCGGGACAGGGGATTCACCCCTCCACTTT.

This chain connects TRBV2 to TRBJ2-7; possible D gene TRBD1, 5 bases. Trimming cost V 6 bases and J 6 bases, with 6 bases left between them. This CDR3 region has 10 residues. Per the germline V gene, CDR1 is SNHLY and CDR2 is FYNNEI. The DNA for the CDR3 is TGTGCCAGCAGAGGGGTCGAGCAGTACTTC. Its protein product is CASRGVEQYF.

The chain couples TRBV9 to TRBJ1-4; D remains ambiguous. Deletions cut 2 bases from V and 8 bases from J, with 13 bases between. Germline V gives CDR1 SGDLS, CDR2 YYNGEE. The CDR3 length is 14 residues. CDR3 in DNA: TGTGCCAGCAGCGTGGGCAGTCCGAACGAAAAACTGTTTTTT. It yields the protein CASSVGSPNEKLFF.

J is TRBJ2-7 and V is TRBV4-1, with TRBD2 matching 9 bases. Germline V gene lookup returns CDR1 MGHRA and CDR2 YSYEKL. This CDR3 is 16 amino acids long. V dropped 0 bases and J dropped 1; count of bases not matched to a gene: 4. The chain's CDR3 is CASSQDRREGSYEQYF. The CDR3 bases are TGCGCCAGCAGCCAAGATCGGCGGGAGGGATCCTACGAGCAGTACTTC.

Only one count was recorded for this clonotype. The rearrangement joins TRBV5-6 to TRBJ2-7, with D possibly being TRBD2 (5 bases). Per the germline V gene, CDR1 is SGHDT and CDR2 is YYEEEE. Trimming pared 3 bases from V and 3 bases from J, leaving 13 bases between. The CDR3 has 14 amino acids. CDR3: CASSSAGQFYEQYF. In nucleotides, the CDR3 is TGTGCCAGCAGCTCGGCGGGCCAATTCTACGAGCAGTACTTC.

This clonotype was seen a handful of times. The chain joins TRBV5-1 to TRBJ2-3, with a weak D call TRBD1 (5 bases). The CDR3 runs to 13 residues. V was shortened by 1 base and J by 7 bases, with 10 bases between the two germline ends. The germline V gene has CDR1 SGHRS and CDR2 YFSETQ. The CDR3 sequence is CASSLPTDNTQYF. In nucleotides, the CDR3 is TGCGCCAGCAGCTTGCCGACAGATAATACGCAGTATTTT.

The V call is TRBV9, the J call TRBJ2-1; no definite D call. V lost 0 bases and J lost 0, with 7 bases in between. Germline lookup yields CDR1 SGDLS and CDR2 YYNGEE. The length of the CDR3 is 15 residues. This CDR3 is CASSVEWSSYNEQFF. In DNA form, the CDR3 reads TGTGCCAGCAGCGTAGAATGGAGCTCCTACAATGAGCAGTTCTTC.

The chain links TRBV3-1 to TRBJ2-4, with D unresolved. V shed 5 bases and J shed 1 base, with 12 bases lying between them. The CDR3 has 15 residues. Germline V gene data show CDR1 as LGHDT and CDR2 as YNNKEL (reference sequence). CDR3: CASSSSSLAKNIQYF. The CDR3 DNA is TGTGCCAGCAGCTCCTCGAGTCTGGCCAAAAACATTCAGTACTTC.

In DNA, the CDR3 is TGTGCCAGCAGACCTCCGGGACAGGGATACAATGAGCAGTTCTTC. Its protein is CASRPPGQGYNEQFF. The chain combines TRBV28 with TRBJ2-1, with 9 bases lining up with TRBD1. The CDR3 runs to 15 residues. Germline CDR1 reads MDHEN; CDR2 reads SYDVKM. J was trimmed by 4 bases and V by 6 bases; bases with no gene match: 7.